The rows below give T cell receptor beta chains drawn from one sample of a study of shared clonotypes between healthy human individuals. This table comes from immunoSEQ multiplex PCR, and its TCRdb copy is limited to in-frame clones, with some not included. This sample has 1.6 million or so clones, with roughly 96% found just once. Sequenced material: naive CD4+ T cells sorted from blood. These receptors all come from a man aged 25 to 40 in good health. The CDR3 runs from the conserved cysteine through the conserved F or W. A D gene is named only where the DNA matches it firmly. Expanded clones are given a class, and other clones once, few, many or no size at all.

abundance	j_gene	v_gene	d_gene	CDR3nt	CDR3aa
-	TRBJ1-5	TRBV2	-	TGTGCCACTTCGTTCCGGGCTGTTAGCAATCAGCCCCAGCATTTT	CATSFRAVSNQPQHF
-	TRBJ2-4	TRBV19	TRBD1	TGTGCCAGTAGTATCATAGGGACAGGAGCCCTGGGTAACATTCAGTACTTC	CASSIIGTGALGNIQYF
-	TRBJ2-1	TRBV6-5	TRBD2	TGTGCCAGCAGACCAAGCGGGAGATTCGGGAATGAGCAGTTCTTC	CASRPSGRFGNEQFF
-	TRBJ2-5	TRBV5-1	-	TGCGCCAGCAGCTTGGCTGGGAGCGGTGGCGAGACCCAGTACTTC	CASSLAGSGGETQYF
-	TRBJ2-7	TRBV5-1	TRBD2	TGCGCCAGCAGCTTAGGACTAGCGGGAGCCGGCTCCTACGAGCAGTACTTC	CASSLGLAGAGSYEQYF
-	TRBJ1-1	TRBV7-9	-	TGTGCCAGCAGCTTCTCAGGGGCGGAAGCTTTCTTT	CASSFSGAEAFF
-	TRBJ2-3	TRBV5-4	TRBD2	TGTGCCAGCAGCTTGGTAGCGGGGGGGACAGATACGCAGTATTTT	CASSLVAGGTDTQYF
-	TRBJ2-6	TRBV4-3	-	TGCGCCAGCAGCCTCGCTAGGAACCGCGTCTCTGGGGCCAACGTCCTGACTTTC	CASSLARNRVSGANVLTF
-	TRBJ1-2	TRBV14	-	TGTGCCAGCAGCCAAAGAACTAACTATGGCTACACCTTC	CASSQRTNYGYTF
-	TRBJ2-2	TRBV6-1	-	TGTGCCAGCAGTCGACAGGCAACCGGGGAGCTGTTTTTT	CASSRQATGELFF
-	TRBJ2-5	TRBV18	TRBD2	TGTGCCAGCTCACGGGAGGGCCCCGAGACCCAGTACTTC	CASSREGPETQYF
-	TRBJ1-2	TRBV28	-	TGTGCCAGCAGTATGATGAAATACTATGGCTACACCTTC	CASSMMKYYGYTF
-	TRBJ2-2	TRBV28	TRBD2	TGTGCCAGCAGTAGTACTAGCGGGGGAGCTTGGTGGACCGGGGAGCTGTTTTTT	CASSSTSGGAWWTGELFF
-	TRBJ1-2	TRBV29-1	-	TGCAGCGTTGAATTGGGATATGGCTACACCTTC	CSVELGYGYTF
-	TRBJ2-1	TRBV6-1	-	TGTGCCAGCACCGAGGTAGTAAGCTCCTACAATGAGCAGTTCTTC	CASTEVVSSYNEQFF
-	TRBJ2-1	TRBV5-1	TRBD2	TGCGCCAGCAGCTTGGCTAGCGGGATTCGGTATGAGCAGTTCTTC	CASSLASGIRYEQFF
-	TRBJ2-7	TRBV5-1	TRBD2	TGCGCCAGCAGCTTGGTTGGCGGGAGGGCATCCGAGCAGTACTTC	CASSLVGGRASEQYF
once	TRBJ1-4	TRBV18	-	TGTGCCAGCTCACATTACTTGACGGCTAATGAAAAACTGTTTTTT	CASSHYLTANEKLFF
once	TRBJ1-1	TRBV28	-	TGTGCCAGCAGTTTTGACACTGAAGCTTTCTTT	CASSFDTEAFF
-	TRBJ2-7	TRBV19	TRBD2	TGTGCCAGTCGGAGGGGAATAAGCGGGAACTACGAGCAGTACTTC	CASRRGISGNYEQYF
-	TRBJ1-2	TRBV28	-	TGTGCCAGCAGTCCGACAGTAAGCTATGGCTACACCTTC	CASSPTVSYGYTF
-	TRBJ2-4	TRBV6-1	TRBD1	TGTGCCAGCAGACCACTAGGGACAGCCCTTGGCATTCAGTACTTC	CASRPLGTALGIQYF
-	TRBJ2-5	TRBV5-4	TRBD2	TGTGCCAGCAGCTCCCCCGGGAGGACTAGCGTGGAGACCCAGTACTTC	CASSSPGRTSVETQYF
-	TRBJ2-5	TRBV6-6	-	TGTGCCAGCAAACAGGGAGGGATAGAGACCCAGTACTTC	CASKQGGIETQYF
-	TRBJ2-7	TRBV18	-	TGTGCCAGCTCACCAAGGGCGCTCACCGAGCAGTACTTC	CASSPRALTEQYF
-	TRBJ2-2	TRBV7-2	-	TGTGCCAGCAGCTTAGAGGGGACGACCACCGGGGAGCTGTTTTTT	CASSLEGTTTGELFF
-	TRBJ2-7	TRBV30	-	TGTGCCTGGGCGCGGGGACGGAGCTACGAGCAGTACTTC	CAWARGRSYEQYF
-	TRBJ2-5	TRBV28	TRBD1	TGTGCCAGCAGTCCCCATAAAGGGGGCAAGACAGAAGAAGAGACCCAGTACTTC	CASSPHKGGKTEEETQYF
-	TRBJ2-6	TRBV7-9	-	TGTGCCAGCAATACCCCTGAGCTAGCTGGGGCCAACGTCCTGACTTTC	CASNTPELAGANVLTF